The 9 T cell receptor beta chains presented below share a single source sample, sequenced in a study of OX40 agonist ivuxolimab in advanced cancers. Method: immunoSEQ multiplex PCR; TCRdb's copy keeps in-frame clones and lacks some. The sample lists 100,000 to 150,000 clones, 80% to 95% occurring once. The sequenced sample was CD4+ or CD8+ T cells sorted from blood, obtained in a trial of the OX40 agonist ivuxolimab. These receptor sequences come from an adult with an advanced solid tumor such as melanoma, head and neck, liver or kidney cancer.

The chain combines TRBV15 with TRBJ2-5; 14 bases agree with TRBD2. The CDR3 sequence is 18 residues long. V lost 2 bases, J lost 6 bases, and 11 bases stayed unmatched. Looked up from germline, CDR1 is LNHNV and CDR2 is YYDKDF (reference sequence). CDR3 DNA: TGTGCCACCAGCAGACCGTCGACTAGCGGGAGGGCTCAGAAGACCCAGTACTTC. Its translation is CATSRPSTSGRAQKTQYF.

The V call is TRBV28, the J call TRBJ2-7, with TRBD2 identical over 8 bases. CDR3 length: 17 amino acids. With 2 bases clipped from V and 4 bases from J, the junction kept 13 bases outside the gene matches. Germline V gene data show CDR1 as MDHEN and CDR2 as SYDVKM. As DNA, the CDR3 is TGTGCCAGCAGTTTAGTCCGGGAGGGTCCGGGAGGGTACGAGCAGTACTTC. The encoded protein is CASSLVREGPGGYEQYF.

V is TRBV28 and J is TRBJ2-1, with a weak D call TRBD1 (5 bases). The CDR3 has 11 amino acids. V lost 10 bases to trimming and J lost 7 bases, with 11 bases between them. Germline V gene sequence: CDR1 MDHEN, CDR2 SYDVKM. The CDR3 sequence: CATRQRNEQFF. CDR3 DNA: TGTGCCACTAGACAGAGGAATGAGCAGTTCTTC.

This rearrangement joins TRBV29-1 to TRBJ2-7; D gene ambiguous. Looked up from germline, CDR1 is SQVTM and CDR2 is ANQGSEA. This CDR3 is built from 13 residues. Trimming cost V 0 bases and J 2 bases, with 8 bases left between them. The DNA of the CDR3 is TGCAGCGTTGAAGACAAACTAACCTACGAGCAGTACTTC. Residues: CSVEDKLTYEQYF.

This chain uses TRBV5-8 with TRBJ2-1; D is tentatively TRBD1 or TRBD2 (5 bases each). The CDR3 loop spans 17 amino acids. The germline CDR1 and CDR2 sequences are SGHTS and YDEGEE. Trimming removed 2 bases at V and 0 bases at J, with 15 bases between. CDR3 nucleotides: TGTGCCAGCAGCTTCCAGGGCGGGTCGTACTCCTACAATGAGCAGTTCTTC. Translation gives CASSFQGGSYSYNEQFF.

This chain uses TRBV18 with TRBJ1-1, with D tentatively TRBD1 (6 bases). The CDR3 contains 16 residues. Germline V gives CDR1 KGHSH, CDR2 LQKENI. V was cut by 3 bases and J by 5 bases, with 19 bases left in between. The CDR3, as DNA: TGTGCCAGCTCACCGTGGGGGCGCGGAAGTAGTACTGAAGCTTTCTTT. Translated: CASSPWGRGSSTEAFF.

V and J are TRBV6-5 and TRBJ1-2; D might be TRBD1 (6 bases). Deletions cut 0 bases from V and 4 bases from J, with 12 bases between. Germline CDR1 is MNHEY and CDR2 is SVGAGI. The CDR3 sequence is 15 residues long. This CDR3 is CASSYSLAGAYGYTF. For the CDR3, the DNA is TGTGCCAGCAGTTACTCACTCGCAGGGGCCTATGGCTACACCTTC.

J is TRBJ1-4 and V is TRBV5-1; D not certain. V lost 4 bases and J lost 4, with 14 bases in between. Germline lookup yields CDR1 SGHRS and CDR2 YFSETQ. The CDR3 runs to 15 residues. This CDR3 reads CASSTGPRDNEKLFF. The CDR3 region has the DNA TGCGCCAGCAGCACCGGACCGAGAGATAATGAAAAACTGTTTTTT.

The V and J genes are TRBV28 and TRBJ1-4, with D possibly TRBD1 on 6 matching bases. The CDR3 has 14 residues. The germline V gene encodes CDR1 MDHEN and CDR2 SYDVKM. V was shortened by 6 bases and J by 8 bases, with 16 bases between the two germline ends. CDR3 sequence: CASSRTERGEKLFF. The CDR3 DNA is TGTGCCAGCAGCCGGACAGAGAGAGGAGAAAAACTGTTTTTT. Full variable domain (outside the CDR3, taken from reference TRBV28 and TRBJ1-4): DVKVTQSSRYLVKRTGEKVFLECVQDMDHENMFWYRQDPGLGLRLIYFSYDVKMKEKGDIPEGYSVSREKKERFSLILESASTNQTSMYLCASSRTERGEKLFFGSGTQLSVL.